What follows describes a single T cell receptor (beta chain). Its antigen is still unknown. The data originate from a study of cytomegalovirus exposure and HLA in healthy donors. Notes on the study in general: Per published reports, the classifier diagnosed cytomegalovirus status with high specificity and sensitivity.

The donors formed part of the approximately 120-subject validation cohort, distinct from the roughly 660-subject first cohort. Produced via immunoSEQ multiplex PCR; TCRdb's table is partial and in-frame only. Here the sample spans approximately 120,000 clones, approximately 95% being singletons. The V gene's germline CDR1 is SGHNT and CDR2 YYREEE (reference sequence). This CDR3 region has 17 residues. The junction had 8 bases not matched to a gene; V was cut back by 3 bases and J by 1 base. The chain employs TRBV5-4 and TRBJ2-3; TRBD2 aligns across 10 bases. Sequencing was done on a sample of PBMCs. This clonotype originated in a man between 18 and 35 years old in good health and CMV-seronegative. The CDR3 DNA follows: TGTGCCAGCAGCTCTAGCGGGACTAGCGACCGCACAGATACGCAGTATTTT. Translated, it gives CASSSSGTSDRTDTQYF.